These T cell receptor beta chains were read from a single sample in a study of sequential checkpoint blockade in melanoma. Assay: immunoSEQ multiplex PCR; the TCRdb copy retains only in-frame clones and omits some. The table has approximately 11,000 clones, around 84% seen once; the top ten hold approximately 11%. The sequences come from CD8+ T cells sorted from blood (inferred from file names), collected from a patient given nivolumab and ipilimumab in sequence. These receptors originate from a human donor with melanoma. CDR3s include the opening cysteine and the closing phenylalanine or tryptophan. The D gene is left open where the match is weak.

d_call: -
v_call: TRBV19
cdr3_aa: CASSRHNDRAEGGTQYF

d_call: -
v_call: TRBV6-1
cdr3_aa: CASSGGAGRQPQHF

d_call: -
v_call: TRBV4-1
cdr3_aa: CASSLSSSGGMGNTEAFF

d_call: TRBD2
v_call: TRBV5-4
cdr3_aa: CASSLGGLETDTQYF

d_call: TRBD1
v_call: TRBV5-6
cdr3_aa: CASSYPGQGYYGYTF

d_call: TRBD2
v_call: TRBV5-1
cdr3_aa: CASSFIARTSGYSYNEQFF

d_call: TRBD2
v_call: TRBV7-9
cdr3_aa: CASSPRIAGGPSGEQFF

d_call: TRBD2
v_call: TRBV13
cdr3_aa: CASSSGTTTSYEQYF

d_call: TRBD1
v_call: TRBV13
cdr3_aa: CASSPSGQGALHEQYF

d_call: -
v_call: TRBV5-1
cdr3_aa: CASSTASGGLGYNEQFF

d_call: -
v_call: TRBV6-1
cdr3_aa: CASRDSFYEQYF

d_call: -
v_call: TRBV19
cdr3_aa: CASSIDGRIYEQYF

d_call: -
v_call: TRBV7-8
cdr3_aa: CASSLGRNSHEQYF

d_call: -
v_call: TRBV11-2
cdr3_aa: CASSLDLGGEQYF

d_call: TRBD2
v_call: TRBV11-2
cdr3_aa: CASSFRTSGLYEQYF

d_call: TRBD1
v_call: TRBV10-3
cdr3_aa: CAISEVGQGVDQPQHF

d_call: TRBD1
v_call: TRBV6-1
cdr3_aa: CASSDRDRGRGYTF

d_call: TRBD2
v_call: TRBV6-1
cdr3_aa: CASAHDTGGPNEQFF

d_call: TRBD2
v_call: TRBV7-3
cdr3_aa: CASSLTLAGGGNEQFF

d_call: -
v_call: TRBV25-1
cdr3_aa: CASSQVRAHEQYF

d_call: -
v_call: TRBV29-1
cdr3_aa: CSVEDPTARAGELFF

d_call: -
v_call: TRBV7-2
cdr3_aa: CASSLRETPDTQYF

d_call: -
v_call: TRBV7-9
cdr3_aa: CASSSLKTGKPEAFF

d_call: TRBD2
v_call: TRBV29-1
cdr3_aa: CSVGASGSGTQYF

d_call: -
v_call: TRBV28
cdr3_aa: CASSFIGQNYGYTF

d_call: -
v_call: TRBV7-2
cdr3_aa: CASSAWEGSLPQHF